This T cell receptor beta chain was profiled in a study of T cell responses to AZD1222 COVID-19 vaccine. TCRdb's copy holds only in-frame clones and misses some; the assay was immunoSEQ multiplex PCR. The sample records 100,000 to 150,000 clones, approximately 92% being singletons. Findings of the study overall: Regions left unmutated in variants are reportedly the target of nearly half of spike-specific TCRs.

This clone was found a few times. Its antigen is still unknown. Germline CDR1 DFQATT, CDR2 SNEGSKA (reference sequence). The CDR3 spans 11 residues. The V end lost 2 bases, the J end lost 3 bases, and 5 bases lay between the germline ends. The sequence was obtained from an adult in good health. This specimen consisted of peripheral blood, obtained on day 0 of AZD1222 vaccination. The chain joins TRBV20-1 to TRBJ2-7; D ambiguous. CDR3 sequence reads: CSARLDYEQYF. CDR3 bases: TGCAGTGCTAGATTGGACTACGAGCAGTACTTC.